This TCR beta chain was obtained from a study of cytomegalovirus exposure and HLA in healthy donors. Study-level points and caveats: Apart from CMV serostatus, no immune exposure information was available. Likely technical artifact: a cluster of highly shared sequence variants. Follow-up analysis seemed to connect common viral pathogens with several of the most significant clusters identified. According to the study, around 160 TCR beta chains were cytomegalovirus-associated.

PCR involved 60 Vbeta and 13 Jbeta primers. Some clones are missing from TCRdb's copy, which holds only in-frame ones; the method was immunoSEQ multiplex PCR. Recorded for this sample: 130,000 or so clones. Deletions cut 7 bases from V and 3 bases from J, with 12 bases between. CDR3 length: 13 amino acids. Germline V CDR1 and CDR2: MDHEN, SYDVKM. On this clone: Its antigen is unknown.

Sequenced material: PBMCs. The sequence came from a middle-aged woman in good health and CMV-seronegative. The J gene is TRBJ1-1, the V gene TRBV28; D not resolved. The CDR3 protein is CASKKERHTEAFF. As DNA, the CDR3 is TGTGCCAGCAAGAAGGAGCGGCACACTGAAGCTTTCTTT.